This TCR beta chain was obtained from a study of T cell changes during pregnancy in multiple sclerosis. Germline lookup yields CDR1 SGHNT and CDR2 YENEEA. V was shortened by 2 bases and J by 7 bases, with 12 bases between the two germline ends. The CDR3 consists of 14 residues. Only in-frame clones appear in the TCRdb table, and some are missing; sequencing was by immunoSEQ multiplex PCR. The top ten hold under 4.5% of the sample, which has some 39,000 clones, roughly 84% seen once. Sequenced here: CD8+ T cells from peripheral blood mononuclear cells, sampled in the first trimester of pregnancy. This clonotype originated in a female donor with multiple sclerosis, enrolled in a pregnancy study. The J gene is TRBJ2-1, the V gene TRBV11-3; maybe TRBD1 (6 bases). The CDR3 region is CASSLSAGDNEQFF. The CDR3 DNA reads TGTGCCAGCAGCTTATCGGCAGGGGATAATGAGCAGTTCTTC.